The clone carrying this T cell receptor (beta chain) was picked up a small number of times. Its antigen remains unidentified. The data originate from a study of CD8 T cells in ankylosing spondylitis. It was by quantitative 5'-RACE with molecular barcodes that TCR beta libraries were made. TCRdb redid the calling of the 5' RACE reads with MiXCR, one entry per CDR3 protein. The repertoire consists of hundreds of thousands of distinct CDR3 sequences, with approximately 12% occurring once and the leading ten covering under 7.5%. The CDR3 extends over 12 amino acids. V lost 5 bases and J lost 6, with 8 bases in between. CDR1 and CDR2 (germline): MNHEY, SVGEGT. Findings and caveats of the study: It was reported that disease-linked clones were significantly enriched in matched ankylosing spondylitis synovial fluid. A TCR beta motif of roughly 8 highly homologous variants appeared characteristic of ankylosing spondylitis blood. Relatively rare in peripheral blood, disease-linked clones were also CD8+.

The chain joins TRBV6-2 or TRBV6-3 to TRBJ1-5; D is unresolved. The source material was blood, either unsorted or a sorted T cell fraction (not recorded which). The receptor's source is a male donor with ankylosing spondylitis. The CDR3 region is CASSGSSQPQHF. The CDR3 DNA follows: TGTGCCAGCAGTGGCTCGTCTCAGCCCCAGCATTTT.